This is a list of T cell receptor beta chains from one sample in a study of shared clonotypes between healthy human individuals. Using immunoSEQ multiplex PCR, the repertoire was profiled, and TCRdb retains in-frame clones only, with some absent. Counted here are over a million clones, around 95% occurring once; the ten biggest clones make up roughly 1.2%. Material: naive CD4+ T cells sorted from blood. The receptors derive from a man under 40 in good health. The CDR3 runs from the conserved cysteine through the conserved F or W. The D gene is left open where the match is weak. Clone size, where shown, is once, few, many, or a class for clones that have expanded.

CSVLEHTDTQYF TGCAGCGTTCTCGAGCACACAGATACGCAGTATTTT 12 TRBJ2-3 - once TRBV29-1
CASSQNPGQGAGTDEQFF TGCGCCAGCAGCCAGAATCCGGGACAGGGGGCAGGGACAGATGAGCAGTTCTTC 18 TRBJ2-1 TRBD1 once TRBV4-3
CSVGHSYEQYF TGCAGCGTTGGTCATAGCTACGAGCAGTACTTC 11 TRBJ2-7 - - TRBV29-1
CASSYGQGPREQYF TGTGCCAGCAGCTACGGACAGGGGCCACGCGAGCAGTACTTC 14 TRBJ2-7 TRBD1 - TRBV11-2
CASSLTATHSNQPQHF TGTGCCAGCTCACTTACAGCGACTCATAGCAATCAGCCCCAGCATTTT 16 TRBJ1-5 - - TRBV18
CASSLPSGANVLTF TGTGCCAGCAGCCTTCCCTCTGGGGCCAACGTCCTGACTTTC 14 TRBJ2-6 - - TRBV25-1
CASSLGRAGEKLFF TGTGCCAGCAGTTTGGGCCGAGCTGGTGAAAAACTGTTTTTT 14 TRBJ1-4 - - TRBV27
CASSKRGNYNEQFF TGTGCCAGCAGTAAACGGGGTAACTACAATGAGCAGTTCTTC 14 TRBJ2-1 - - TRBV6-4
CASSGTSSYEQYF TGTGCCAGCAGCGGGACCAGCTCCTACGAGCAGTACTTC 13 TRBJ2-7 - few TRBV11-1
CASSLAGAVYEQYF TGTGCCAGCAGCTTAGCGGGAGCCGTCTACGAGCAGTACTTC 14 TRBJ2-7 - - TRBV7-9